This T cell receptor (beta chain) was captured in a study of blood T cell repertoires in COVID-19. Participant ages covered about 18 to 95 years across about two dozen US areas. V was clipped by 1 base and J by 5 bases, with 14 bases between them. CDR1 and CDR2 (germline): SGHTA, FQGNSA. The CDR3 consists of 15 residues. In the authors' workflow: From reference gene primer amplification, estimates of nucleated cell counts were derived. The method was immunoSEQ multiplex PCR; TCRdb's version includes in-frame clones alone and lacks a portion of them. The V and J calls and the clone size are those of that table, but D and trimming were determined from the DNA. This sample carries some 400,000 clones, approximately 90% of them seen once, and the ten largest clones take 0.8% to 0.9%.

Specimen: PBMCs or T cells enriched from blood (not recorded which). This TCR derives from a woman in her forties who had been exposed to COVID-19. V gene TRBV7-2 combines with J gene TRBJ2-5, with a possible D match to TRBD2 (6 bases). CDR3 nucleotide sequence: TGTGCCAGCAGCTTAGTTCCACTAGCTCAGGAGACCCAGTACTTC. Translation gives CASSLVPLAQETQYF.